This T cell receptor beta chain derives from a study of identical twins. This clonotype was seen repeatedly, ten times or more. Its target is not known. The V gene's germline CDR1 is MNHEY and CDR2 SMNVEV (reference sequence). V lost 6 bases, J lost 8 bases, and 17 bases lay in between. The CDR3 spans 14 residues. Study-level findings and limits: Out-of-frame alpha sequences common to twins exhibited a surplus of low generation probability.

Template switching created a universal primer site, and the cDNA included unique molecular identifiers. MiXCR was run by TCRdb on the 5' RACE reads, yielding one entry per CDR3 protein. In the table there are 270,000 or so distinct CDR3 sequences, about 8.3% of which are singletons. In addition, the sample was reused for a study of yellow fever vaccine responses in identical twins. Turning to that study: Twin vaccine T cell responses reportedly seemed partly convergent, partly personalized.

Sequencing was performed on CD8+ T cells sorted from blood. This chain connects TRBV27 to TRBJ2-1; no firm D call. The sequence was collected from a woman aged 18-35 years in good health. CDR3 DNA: TGTGCCAGCAGCCGTTCGGGTGGAGCTTATGAGCAGTTCTTC. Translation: CASSRSGGAYEQFF.